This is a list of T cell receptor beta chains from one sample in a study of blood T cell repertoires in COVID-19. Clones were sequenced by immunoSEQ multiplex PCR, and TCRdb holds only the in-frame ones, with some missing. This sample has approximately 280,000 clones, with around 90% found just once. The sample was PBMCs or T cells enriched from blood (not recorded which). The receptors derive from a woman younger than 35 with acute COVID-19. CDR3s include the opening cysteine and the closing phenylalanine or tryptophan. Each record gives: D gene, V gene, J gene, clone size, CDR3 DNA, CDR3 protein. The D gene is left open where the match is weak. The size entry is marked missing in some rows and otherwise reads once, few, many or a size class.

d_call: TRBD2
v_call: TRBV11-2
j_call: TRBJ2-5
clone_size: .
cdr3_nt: TGTGCCAGCCGACTAGCGGGAAGGGCCTTGGACCAGTACTTC
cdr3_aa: CASRLAGRALDQYF

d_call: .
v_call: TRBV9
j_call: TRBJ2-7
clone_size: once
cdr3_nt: TGTGCCAGCAGCCGCGCGGGAAGTAGCGCGAGCTCCTACGAGCAGTACTTC
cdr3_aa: CASSRAGSSASSYEQYF

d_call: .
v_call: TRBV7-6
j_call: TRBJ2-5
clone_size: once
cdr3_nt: TGTGCCAGCAGCTTAGACTTGGCCGGTGACGGCGGGGTCCGGCAAGAGACCCAGTACTTC
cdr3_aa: CASSLDLAGDGGVRQETQYF

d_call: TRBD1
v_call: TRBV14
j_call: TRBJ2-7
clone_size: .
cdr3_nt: TGTGCCAGCAGCCAAGAGCCCTGGGGACAGGGGGCTTTCAGATCGGGCTACGAGCAGTACTTC
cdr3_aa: CASSQEPWGQGAFRSGYEQYF

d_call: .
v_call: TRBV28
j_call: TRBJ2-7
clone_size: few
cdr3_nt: TGTGCCAGCAGCCGAAGGAGTTTTAGCTCCTACGAGCAGTACTTC
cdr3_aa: CASSRRSFSSYEQYF

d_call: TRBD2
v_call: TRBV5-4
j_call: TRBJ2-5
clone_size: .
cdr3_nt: TGTGCCAGCAGCTTGGGCGGGGGGGGAGGAGAGACCCAGTACTTC
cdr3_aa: CASSLGGGGGETQYF

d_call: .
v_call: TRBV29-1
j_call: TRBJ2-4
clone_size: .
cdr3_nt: TGCAGCGTTGAAGATACGGGGGGCCCTTCGGAAAACATTCAGTACTTC
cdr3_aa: CSVEDTGGPSENIQYF

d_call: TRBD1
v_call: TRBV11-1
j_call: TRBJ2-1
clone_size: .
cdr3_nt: TGTGCCAGCAGCTCCACCGGGACAGGATACAATGAGCAGTTCTTC
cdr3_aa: CASSSTGTGYNEQFF

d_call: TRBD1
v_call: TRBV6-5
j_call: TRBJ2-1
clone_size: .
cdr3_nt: TGTGCCAGCAGTTACGCCGGACAGGTGGGAAATGAGCAGTTCTTC
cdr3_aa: CASSYAGQVGNEQFF

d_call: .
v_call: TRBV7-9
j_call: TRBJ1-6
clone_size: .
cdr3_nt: TGTGCCAGCAGCCCCGGGGAGATCAATTCACCCCTCCACTTT
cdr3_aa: CASSPGEINSPLHF

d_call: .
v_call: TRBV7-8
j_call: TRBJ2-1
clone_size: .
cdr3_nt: TGTGCCAGCAGCTATATGAGAGGAGATGAGCAGTTCTTC
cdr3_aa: CASSYMRGDEQFF

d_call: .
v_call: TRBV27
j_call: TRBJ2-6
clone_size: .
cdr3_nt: TGTGCCAGCAGTTTACGTCAGGGGCGCTCCTCTGGGGCCAACGTCCTGACTTTC
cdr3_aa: CASSLRQGRSSGANVLTF

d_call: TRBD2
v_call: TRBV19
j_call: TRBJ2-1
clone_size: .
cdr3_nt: TGTGCCAGTAGCCACTCCCTAGCGGGGAGCTCCTACAATGAGCAGTTCTTC
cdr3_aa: CASSHSLAGSSYNEQFF

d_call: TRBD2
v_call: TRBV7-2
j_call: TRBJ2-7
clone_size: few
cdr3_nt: TGTGCCAGCAGCCTAATAGCGGGAGTCGCAGGGGAGCAGTACTTC
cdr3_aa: CASSLIAGVAGEQYF

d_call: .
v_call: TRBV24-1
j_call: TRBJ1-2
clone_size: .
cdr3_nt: TGTGCCACCAGTGATGAGACAGGCTATGGCTACACCTTC
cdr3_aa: CATSDETGYGYTF

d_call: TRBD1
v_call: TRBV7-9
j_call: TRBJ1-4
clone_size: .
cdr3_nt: TGTGCCAGCAGCCCCTCCGGGACAGGGGAAGAAAAACTGTTTTTT
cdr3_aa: CASSPSGTGEEKLFF

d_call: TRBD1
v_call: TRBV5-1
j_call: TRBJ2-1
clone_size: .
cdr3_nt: TGCGCCAGCAGCTTGGGGGGACAGTTAAACAATGAGCAGTTCTTC
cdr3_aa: CASSLGGQLNNEQFF

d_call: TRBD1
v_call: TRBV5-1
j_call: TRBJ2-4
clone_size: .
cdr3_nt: TGCGCCAGCAGCTTGTCTCTGGACGGGACAGATGGAAACATTCAGTACTTC
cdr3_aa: CASSLSLDGTDGNIQYF

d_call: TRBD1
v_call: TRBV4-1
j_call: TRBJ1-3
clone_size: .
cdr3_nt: TGCGCCAGCAGCCAGAGGACAGGGTCAAGCTCTGGAAACACCATATATTTT
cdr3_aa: CASSQRTGSSSGNTIYF

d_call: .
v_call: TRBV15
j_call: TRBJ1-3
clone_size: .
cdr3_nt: TGTGCCACCAGCAGAGATCGAGGGACATCTGGAAACACCATATATTTT
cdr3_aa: CATSRDRGTSGNTIYF

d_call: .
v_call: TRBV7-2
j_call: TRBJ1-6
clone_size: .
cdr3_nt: TGTGCCAGCAGCTTAGATGGGCAGGCCAATTCACCCCTCCACTTT
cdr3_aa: CASSLDGQANSPLHF

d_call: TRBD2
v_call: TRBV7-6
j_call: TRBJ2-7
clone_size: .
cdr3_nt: TGTGCCAGCAGCCCCGCAGGGACTAGCAGAACCTACGAGCAGTACTTC
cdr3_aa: CASSPAGTSRTYEQYF

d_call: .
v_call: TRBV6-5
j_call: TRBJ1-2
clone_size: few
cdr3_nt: TGTGCCAGCAGCCCCTTTATTTCTAACTATGGCTACACCTTC
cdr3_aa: CASSPFISNYGYTF

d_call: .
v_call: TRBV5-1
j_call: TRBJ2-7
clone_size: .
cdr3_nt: TGCGCCAGCAGCCCGACGATCGGACAATACTCCTACGAGCAGTACTTC
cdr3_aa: CASSPTIGQYSYEQYF

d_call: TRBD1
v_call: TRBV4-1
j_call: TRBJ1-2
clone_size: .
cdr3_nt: TGCGCCAGCAGACCTCCCGGGACAGGGGGAAAGGGGGGCTATGGCTACACCTTC
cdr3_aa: CASRPPGTGGKGGYGYTF

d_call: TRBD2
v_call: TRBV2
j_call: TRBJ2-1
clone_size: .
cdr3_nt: TGTGCCAGCAGTGATTGGGGGGGACCCGGTATTGAGCAGTTCTTC
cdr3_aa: CASSDWGGPGIEQFF

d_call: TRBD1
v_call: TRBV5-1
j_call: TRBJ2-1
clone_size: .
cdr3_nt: TGCGCCAGCAGCTTGGTGGCGACAGGGGCCCCCTACGGTTACAATGAGCAGTTCTTC
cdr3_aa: CASSLVATGAPYGYNEQFF

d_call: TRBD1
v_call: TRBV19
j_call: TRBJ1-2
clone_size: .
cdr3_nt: TGTGCCAGTAGTATAGGGGACAGTTACTATGGCTACACCTTC
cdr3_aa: CASSIGDSYYGYTF

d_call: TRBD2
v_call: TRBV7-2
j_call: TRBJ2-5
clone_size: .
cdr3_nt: TGTGCCAGCAGCCTACTAGCGGGGGGGCGAGAGACCCAGTACTTC
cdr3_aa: CASSLLAGGRETQYF

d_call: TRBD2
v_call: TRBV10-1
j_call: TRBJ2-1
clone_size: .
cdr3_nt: TGCGCCAGCAGTGAGAGGTTAGCGGGAGGCAATGAGCAGTTCTTC
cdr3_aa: CASSERLAGGNEQFF

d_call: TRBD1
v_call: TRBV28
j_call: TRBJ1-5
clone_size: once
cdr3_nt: TGTGCCAGCAGAACAGGGGACAATCAGCCCCAGCATTTT
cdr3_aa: CASRTGDNQPQHF

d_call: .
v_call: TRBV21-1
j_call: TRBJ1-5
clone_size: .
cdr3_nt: TGTGCCAGCAGCAAAGGTACTTTGGGGACAGGGGCTCAGCCCCAGCATTTT
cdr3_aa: CASSKGTLGTGAQPQHF

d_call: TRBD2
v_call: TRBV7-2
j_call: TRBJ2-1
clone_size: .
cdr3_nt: TGTGCCAGCAGCCCAAGAGGCGGGAGGAGCTCCTACAATGAGCAGTTCTTC
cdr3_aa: CASSPRGGRSSYNEQFF

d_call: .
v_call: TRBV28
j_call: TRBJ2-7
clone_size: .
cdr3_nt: TGTGCCAGCAGTACAGGGTACTACGAGCAGTACTTC
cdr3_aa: CASSTGYYEQYF